These T cell receptor beta chains were read from a single sample in a study of radiotherapy plus CTLA-4 blockade in lung cancer. Sequencing was performed with immunoSEQ multiplex PCR; in TCRdb, only in-frame clones are kept and a portion is missing. The repertoire holds around 90,000 clones, with approximately 83% as singletons. Sequences were derived from peripheral blood, sampled from a patient treated with radiotherapy plus ipilimumab. Receptors were obtained from a human donor with non-small cell lung cancer that progressed on radiotherapy plus ipilimumab. Each CDR3 is given with its conserved first and last residue. D genes are given only for firm matches. The size field is filled for only some rows; it gives once, few, many or a size class.

TRBJ1-6 | . | TRBV6-1 | once | 12 | CASSGQNSPLHF | TGTGCCAGCAGTGGGCAGAATTCACCCCTCCACTTT
TRBJ2-3 | TRBD1 | TRBV12-5 | . | 15 | CASGLVKGAVDTQYF | TGTGCTAGTGGTTTGGTTAAGGGGGCCGTCGATACGCAGTATTTT
TRBJ1-5 | . | TRBV9 | . | 15 | CASSVGVTSNQPQHF | TGTGCCAGCAGCGTAGGGGTGACGAGCAATCAGCCCCAGCATTTT
TRBJ2-7 | TRBD2 | TRBV29-1 | . | 15 | CSVQGGTSGFYEQYF | TGCAGCGTTCAAGGGGGGACTAGCGGCTTCTACGAGCAGTACTTC
TRBJ2-7 | . | TRBV18 | few | 14 | CASSPPSTSYEQYF | TGTGCCAGCTCACCGCCTAGCACTTCCTACGAGCAGTACTTC
TRBJ1-4 | TRBD1 | TRBV5-1 | . | 14 | CASSGGQVNEKLFF | TGCGCCAGCAGCGGGGGACAGGTTAATGAAAAACTGTTTTTT
TRBJ2-7 | . | TRBV21-1 | . | 10 | CASSPHEQYF | TGTGCCAGCAGTCCTCACGAGCAGTACTTC
TRBJ2-2 | . | TRBV2 | . | 13 | CASTPENTGELFF | TGTGCCAGCACCCCGGAAAACACCGGGGAGCTGTTTTTT
TRBJ1-6 | TRBD1 | TRBV4-3 | . | 15 | CASSQGAGGNSPLHF | TGCGCCAGCAGCCAAGGGGCAGGGGGTAATTCACCCCTCCACTTT
TRBJ2-1 | . | TRBV7-9 | . | 11 | CASSLVEEQFF | TGTGCCAGCAGCTTAGTGGAGGAGCAGTTCTTC
TRBJ2-2 | . | TRBV27 | few | 16 | CASSRARGGDTGELFF | TGTGCCAGCAGCCGCGCAAGGGGCGGGGACACCGGGGAGCTGTTTTTT
TRBJ2-5 | . | TRBV5-1 | . | 15 | CASSPGGGELETQYF | TGCGCCAGCAGCCCGGGTGGGGGAGAGTTGGAGACCCAGTACTTC
TRBJ1-5 | . | TRBV14 | . | 13 | CASSQGLSGSQHF | TGTGCCAGCAGCCAAGGACTATCAGGATCCCAGCATTTT
TRBJ1-3 | . | TRBV7-9 | . | 14 | CASSFALSGNTIYF | TGTGCCAGCAGCTTCGCCCTCTCTGGAAACACCATATATTTT
TRBJ1-2 | . | TRBV2 | . | 13 | CASSDWGALGYTF | TGTGCCAGCAGTGATTGGGGGGCGCTTGGCTACACCTTC
TRBJ1-2 | TRBD1 | TRBV7-8 | . | 18 | CASSHGGRGRGSDYGYTF | TGTGCCAGCAGCCATGGGGGCAGGGGGCGCGGATCTGACTATGGCTACACCTTC
TRBJ1-1 | . | TRBV10-1 | . | 14 | CASSVWLAGTEAFF | TGCGCCAGCAGTGTATGGCTTGCGGGCACTGAAGCTTTCTTT
TRBJ1-2 | . | TRBV5-1 | . | 13 | CASSQDGNYGYTF | TGCGCCAGCAGCCAAGACGGGAACTATGGCTACACCTTC
TRBJ1-5 | TRBD1 | TRBV5-1 | . | 15 | CASSLRGDSYQPQHF | TGCGCCAGCAGCCTTCGGGGGGACAGTTACCAGCCCCAGCATTTT
TRBJ2-5 | TRBD2 | TRBV7-9 | . | 16 | CASSPPPSAGEGTQYF | TGTGCCAGCAGCCCCCCTCCTTCCGCGGGGGAAGGGACCCAGTACTTC
TRBJ2-5 | . | TRBV27 | . | 14 | CASRFRGGQETQYF | TGTGCCAGCCGTTTTCGAGGGGGCCAAGAGACCCAGTACTTC
TRBJ1-5 | . | TRBV28 | . | 15 | CASSFVQGSYQPQHF | TGTGCCTCCAGTTTTGTACAGGGTAGTTATCAGCCCCAGCATTTT
TRBJ1-5 | . | TRBV9 | . | 14 | CASSPGQSNQPQHF | TGTGCCAGCAGCCCCGGACAGAGCAATCAGCCCCAGCATTTT
TRBJ2-3 | TRBD2 | TRBV7-9 | . | 16 | CASSPTSGGWADTQYF | TGTGCCAGCAGCCCGACTAGCGGGGGGTGGGCAGATACGCAGTATTTT
TRBJ2-1 | TRBD2 | TRBV28 | . | 16 | CASSLIGTRANNEQFF | TGTGCCAGCAGTTTAATAGGGACTAGGGCTAACAATGAGCAGTTCTTC
TRBJ2-3 | TRBD2 | TRBV10-3 | . | 18 | CAISEPTFSGGAPDTQYF | TGTGCCATCAGTGAGCCGACATTTAGCGGGGGGGCCCCAGATACGCAGTATTTT
TRBJ2-2 | . | TRBV27 | . | 15 | CASSQRQVVTGELFF | TGTGCCAGCAGCCAACGACAGGTCGTCACCGGGGAGCTGTTTTTT
TRBJ2-7 | TRBD2 | TRBV10-3 | . | 14 | CAISDLAGVDEQYF | TGTGCCATCAGCGACCTAGCGGGAGTGGACGAGCAGTACTTC
TRBJ1-2 | TRBD1 | TRBV5-6 | . | 13 | CASSLGTGVGYTF | TGTGCCAGCAGCTTGGGGACAGGGGTAGGCTACACCTTC
TRBJ2-5 | TRBD2 | TRBV14 | . | 13 | CASSPGGRETQYF | TGTGCCAGCAGCCCGGGGGGGAGAGAGACCCAGTACTTC
TRBJ2-5 | TRBD1 | TRBV5-1 | few | 14 | CASSYGQGQETQYF | TGCGCCAGCAGCTACGGACAGGGACAAGAGACCCAGTACTTC
TRBJ2-3 | . | TRBV7-2 | . | 8 | CTTDTQYF | TGTACCACAGATACGCAGTATTTT
TRBJ2-3 | . | TRBV7-2 | few | 14 | CASSLYVSSDTQYF | TGTGCCAGCAGCTTATATGTGAGTTCAGATACGCAGTATTTT
TRBJ2-7 | TRBD1 | TRBV19 | . | 13 | CASSTTGAGEQYF | TGTGCCAGTAGTACGACAGGGGCGGGCGAGCAGTACTTC
TRBJ1-2 | . | TRBV15 | . | 15 | CATSRVAGASYGYTF | TGTGCCACCAGCAGAGTGGCAGGGGCCTCCTATGGCTACACCTTC
TRBJ2-5 | . | TRBV30 | few | 10 | CAGWGETQYF | TGTGCCGGCTGGGGAGAGACCCAGTACTTC
TRBJ1-6 | TRBD1 | TRBV19 | . | 16 | CASSSLGTASNSPLHF | TGTGCCAGTAGTTCTCTCGGGACAGCGTCAAATTCACCCCTCCACTTT
TRBJ2-5 | TRBD2 | TRBV27 | few | 13 | CASSGLAEETQYF | TGTGCCAGCAGCGGGCTAGCGGAAGAGACCCAGTACTTC
TRBJ1-1 | . | TRBV18 | . | 16 | CASSPRQAAMNTEAFF | TGTGCCAGCTCACCACGACAGGCTGCCATGAACACTGAAGCTTTCTTT
TRBJ1-4 | TRBD1 | TRBV18 | . | 20 | CASSPRGDRAVIATNEKLFF | TGTGCCAGCTCACCACGGGGGGACAGGGCCGTAATTGCAACTAATGAAAAACTGTTTTTT
TRBJ2-7 | . | TRBV5-4 | . | 16 | CASSLGGNWKFHEQYF | TGTGCCAGCAGCTTGGGAGGGAACTGGAAGTTCCACGAGCAGTACTTC
TRBJ2-5 | . | TRBV5-1 | . | 13 | CASSLSGGETQYF | TGCGCCAGCAGCTTGTCCGGGGGAGAGACCCAGTACTTC
TRBJ1-5 | . | TRBV13 | . | 16 | CASSLWAGSKNQPQHF | TGTGCCAGCAGCTTATGGGCAGGGAGTAAGAATCAGCCCCAGCATTTT
TRBJ1-2 | . | TRBV19 | . | 15 | CASTDSRRANYGYTF | TGTGCCTCCACGGACAGCCGAAGAGCTAACTATGGCTACACCTTC
TRBJ2-1 | TRBD1 | TRBV11-3 | few | 12 | CASSLTGTEQFF | TGTGCCAGCAGCTTGACAGGGACCGAGCAGTTCTTC
TRBJ1-5 | . | TRBV28 | . | 15 | CASSPDGSSNQPQHF | TGTGCCAGCAGCCCGGACGGAAGTAGCAATCAGCCCCAGCATTTT
TRBJ1-2 | . | TRBV19 | . | 14 | CASSILSASRGYTF | TGTGCCAGTAGTATATTGTCAGCTTCTCGTGGCTACACCTTC
TRBJ1-2 | . | TRBV6-5 | . | 16 | CASSYLNNRDNYGYTF | TGTGCCAGCAGTTACTTAAACAACAGGGACAACTATGGCTACACCTTC
TRBJ2-1 | . | TRBV6-5 | . | 15 | CASSPSAVVYNEQFF | TGTGCCAGCAGTCCTTCAGCGGTGGTCTACAATGAGCAGTTCTTC
TRBJ2-2 | . | TRBV13 | . | 16 | CASSIYRNANTGELFF | TGTGCCAGCAGCATTTACAGGAACGCGAACACCGGGGAGCTGTTTTTT
TRBJ2-2 | TRBD1 | TRBV30 | . | 16 | CAWSDPRTGLGGELFF | TGTGCCTGGAGTGATCCCCGGACAGGGTTGGGCGGGGAGCTGTTTTTT
TRBJ2-3 | TRBD2 | TRBV5-1 | . | 15 | CASSLASGSTDTQYF | TGCGCCAGCAGCTTGGCTAGCGGGTCCACAGATACGCAGTATTTT
TRBJ2-3 | TRBD1 | TRBV7-2 | few | 17 | CASSMDRPLVSTDTQYF | TGTGCCAGCAGCATGGACAGGCCCCTCGTCAGCACAGATACGCAGTATTTT